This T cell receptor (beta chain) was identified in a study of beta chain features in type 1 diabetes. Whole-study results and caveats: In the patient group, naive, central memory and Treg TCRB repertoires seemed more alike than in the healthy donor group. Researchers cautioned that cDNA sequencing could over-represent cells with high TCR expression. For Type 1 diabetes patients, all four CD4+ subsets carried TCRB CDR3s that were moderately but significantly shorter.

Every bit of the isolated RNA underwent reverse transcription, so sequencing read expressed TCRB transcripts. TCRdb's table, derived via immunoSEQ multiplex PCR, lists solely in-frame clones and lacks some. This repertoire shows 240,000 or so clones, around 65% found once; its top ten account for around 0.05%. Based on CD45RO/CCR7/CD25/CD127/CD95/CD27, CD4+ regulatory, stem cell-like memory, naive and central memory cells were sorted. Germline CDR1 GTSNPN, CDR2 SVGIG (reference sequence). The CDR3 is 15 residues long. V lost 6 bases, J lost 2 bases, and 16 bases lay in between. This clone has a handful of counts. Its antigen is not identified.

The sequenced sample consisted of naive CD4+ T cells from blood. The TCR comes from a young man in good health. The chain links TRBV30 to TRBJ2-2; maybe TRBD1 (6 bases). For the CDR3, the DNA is TGTGCCTGCACACCCGGGACAATAAACACCGGGGAGCTGTTTTTT. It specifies CACTPGTINTGELFF.